This T cell receptor (beta chain) was captured by sequencing in a study of cytomegalovirus exposure and HLA in healthy donors. Healthy donors of bone marrow made up the group. Use of 60 Vbeta and 13 Jbeta primers characterized the PCR. The protocol was immunoSEQ multiplex PCR, while the TCRdb copy is restricted to in-frame clones and leaves out a portion. Seen here are some 150,000 clones, 70% to 90% observed once, and the top ten hold about 2.1%. There are 13 residues in the CDR3. CDR1 SGHNT and CDR2 YENEEA come from the germline V gene. Unmatched junction bases numbered 2, after V lost 3 bases and J lost 4 bases.

The sequence derives from a woman in her late teens or twenties in good health and CMV-seronegative. The specimen sequenced was PBMCs. The chain is built from TRBV11-3 and TRBJ2-7; TRBD1 matches 8 bases. The CDR3 loop reads CASSLDREYEQYF. The CDR3 DNA reads as TGTGCCAGCAGCTTGGACAGGGAGTACGAGCAGTACTTC.